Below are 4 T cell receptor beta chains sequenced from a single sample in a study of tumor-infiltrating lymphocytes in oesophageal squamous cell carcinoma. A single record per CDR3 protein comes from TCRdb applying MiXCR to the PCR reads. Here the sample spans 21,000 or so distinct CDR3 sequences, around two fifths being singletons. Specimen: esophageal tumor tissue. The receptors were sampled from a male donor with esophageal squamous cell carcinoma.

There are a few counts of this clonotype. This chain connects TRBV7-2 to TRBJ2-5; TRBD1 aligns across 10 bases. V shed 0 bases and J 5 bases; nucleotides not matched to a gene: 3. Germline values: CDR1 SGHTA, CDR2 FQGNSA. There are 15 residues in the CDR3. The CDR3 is CASSLAGTGEETQYF. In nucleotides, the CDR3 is TGTGCCAGCAGCTTAGCCGGGACAGGGGAGGAGACCCAGTACTTC. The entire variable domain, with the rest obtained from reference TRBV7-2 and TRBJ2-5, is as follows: GAGVSQSPSNKVTEKGKDVELRCDPISGHTALYWYRQSLGQGLEFLIYFQGNSAPDKSGLPSDRFSAERTGGSVSTLTIQRTQQEDSAVYLCASSLAGTGEETQYFGPGTRLLVL.

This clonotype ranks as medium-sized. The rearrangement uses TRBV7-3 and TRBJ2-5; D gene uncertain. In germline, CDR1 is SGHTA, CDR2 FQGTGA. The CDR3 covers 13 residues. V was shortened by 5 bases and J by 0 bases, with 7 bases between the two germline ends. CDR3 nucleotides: TGTGCCAGCAGCCCTGGAAACCAAGAGACCCAGTACTTC. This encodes CASSPGNQETQYF.

CDR3 region: CASSFSGFEKLFF. Here the CDR3 DNA reads TGTGCCAGCAGTTTTTCAGGATTTGAAAAACTGTTTTTT. The chain joins TRBV27 to TRBJ1-4; no definite D call. There are 13 residues in the CDR3. The V end lost 3 bases, the J end lost 7 bases, and 9 bases lay between the germline ends. Germline CDR1 is MNHEY and CDR2 is SMNVEV (reference sequence).

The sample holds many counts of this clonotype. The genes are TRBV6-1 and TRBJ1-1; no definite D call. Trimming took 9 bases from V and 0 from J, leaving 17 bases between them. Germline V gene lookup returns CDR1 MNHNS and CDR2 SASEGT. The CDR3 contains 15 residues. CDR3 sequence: CASFDLGRLNTEAFF. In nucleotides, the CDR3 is TGTGCCAGTTTCGATCTGGGGAGACTGAACACTGAAGCTTTCTTT.